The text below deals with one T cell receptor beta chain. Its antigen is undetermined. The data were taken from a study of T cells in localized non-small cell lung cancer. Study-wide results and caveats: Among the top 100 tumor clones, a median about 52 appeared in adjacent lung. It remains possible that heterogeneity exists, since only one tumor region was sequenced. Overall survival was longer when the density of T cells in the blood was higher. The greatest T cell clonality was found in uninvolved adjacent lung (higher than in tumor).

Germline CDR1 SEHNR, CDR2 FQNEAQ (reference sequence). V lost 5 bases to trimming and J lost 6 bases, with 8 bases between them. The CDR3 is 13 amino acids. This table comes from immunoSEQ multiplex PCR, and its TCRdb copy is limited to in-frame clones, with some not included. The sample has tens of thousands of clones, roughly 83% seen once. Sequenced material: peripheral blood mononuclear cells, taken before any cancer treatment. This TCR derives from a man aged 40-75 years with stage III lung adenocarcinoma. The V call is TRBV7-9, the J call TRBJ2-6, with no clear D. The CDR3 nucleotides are TGTGCCAGCAGCCTACCGGAGGCCAACGTCCTGACTTTC. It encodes CASSLPEANVLTF.